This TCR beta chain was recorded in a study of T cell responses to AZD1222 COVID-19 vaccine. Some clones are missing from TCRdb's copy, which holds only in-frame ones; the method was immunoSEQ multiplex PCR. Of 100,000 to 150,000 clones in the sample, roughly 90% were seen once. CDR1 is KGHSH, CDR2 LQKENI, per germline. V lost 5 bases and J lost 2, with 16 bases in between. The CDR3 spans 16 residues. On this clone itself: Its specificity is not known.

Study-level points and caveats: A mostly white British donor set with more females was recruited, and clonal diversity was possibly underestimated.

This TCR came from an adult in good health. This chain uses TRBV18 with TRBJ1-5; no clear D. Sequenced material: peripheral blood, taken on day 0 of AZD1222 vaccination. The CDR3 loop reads CASSSSPPDRNQPQHF. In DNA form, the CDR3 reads TGTGCCAGCTCATCCTCCCCGCCAGATCGCAATCAGCCCCAGCATTTT. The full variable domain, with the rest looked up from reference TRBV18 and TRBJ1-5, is NAGVMQNPRHLVRRRGQEARLRCSPMKGHSHVYWYRQLPEEGLKFMVYLQKENIIDESGMPKERFSAEFPKEGPSILRIQQVVRGDSAAYFCASSSSPPDRNQPQHFGDGTRLSIL.